This TCR beta chain derives from a study of metastatic and nonmetastatic thyroid tumors. Study background: Repertoire comparison spanned blood and tumor or nodule tissue of malignant and benign thyroid patients.

Germline CDR1 and CDR2: MGHRA and YSYEKL. There are 15 residues in the CDR3. Trimming removed 0 bases at V and 9 bases at J, with 17 bases between. About this clone itself: Its antigen is unknown.

TCRdb re-called the PCR reads via MiXCR. Of approximately 16,000 clones in the sample, roughly 33% were seen once. Study-wide points: The reported finding was significantly higher TCR beta diversity in malignant thyroid tumors relative to benign nodules, in blood and tumor.

Treatment of any kind had been given to no patient before thyroid surgery. The sequenced material came from tumor tissue. This clonotype was sampled from a male donor with papillary thyroid cancer or a benign thyroid nodule (not recorded which). Some clones in this sample may be carry-over from other donors' samples. This sequence joins TRBV4-1 and TRBJ2-5, with a tentative D call TRBD1 (5 bases). The DNA of the CDR3 is TGCGCCAGCAGCCAAGATAGACAGTACCAAGATGCCCAGTACTTC. Translating gives CASSQDRQYQDAQYF.